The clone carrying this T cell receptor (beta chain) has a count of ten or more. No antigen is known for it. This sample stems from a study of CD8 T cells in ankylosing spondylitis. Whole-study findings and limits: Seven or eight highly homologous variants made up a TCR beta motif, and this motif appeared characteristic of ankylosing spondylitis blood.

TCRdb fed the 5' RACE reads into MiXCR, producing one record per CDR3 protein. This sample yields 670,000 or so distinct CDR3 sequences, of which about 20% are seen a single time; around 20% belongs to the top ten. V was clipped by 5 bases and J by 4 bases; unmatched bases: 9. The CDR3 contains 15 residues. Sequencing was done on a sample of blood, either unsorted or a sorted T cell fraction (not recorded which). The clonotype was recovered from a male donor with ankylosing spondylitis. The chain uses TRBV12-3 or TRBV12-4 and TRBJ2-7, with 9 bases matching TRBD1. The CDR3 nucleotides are TGTGCCAGCAGTGGGCAGGACAGGGGATTTTACGAGCAGTACTTC. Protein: CASSGQDRGFYEQYF.